The next 15 T cell receptor beta chains were all read from a single sample in a study of cytomegalovirus exposure and HLA in healthy donors. Use of 60 Vbeta and 13 Jbeta primers characterized the PCR. Clones were read by immunoSEQ multiplex PCR, and TCRdb kept only the in-frame ones, dropping some. The table lists about 130,000 clones, 80% of them singletons. The sample was PBMCs. The receptors shown here come from a man aged 25 to 40 in good health and CMV-seronegative.

This rearrangement joins TRBV7-2 to TRBJ2-1; weak D call: TRBD2 (6 bases). Germline values: CDR1 SGHTA, CDR2 FQGNSA. This CDR3 is built from 12 residues. V was cut by 0 bases and J by 12 bases, with 9 bases left in between. The CDR3, as DNA: TGTGCCAGCAGCTTAGCGCTCGGGGGGCAGTTCTTC. Translating gives CASSLALGGQFF.

This clone was picked up one time. The chain has TRBV29-1 and TRBJ2-3, with 7 bases that match TRBD2. The V gene end was trimmed by 0 bases and the J gene end by 3 bases; junction bases not matched to a gene: 6. The CDR3 totals 15 residues. Germline V gene data show CDR1 as SQVTM and CDR2 as ANQGSEA. CDR3 bases: TGCAGCGTTGAAGAGTCTAGCGGCAAAACAGATACGCAGTATTTT. Translating it yields CSVEESSGKTDTQYF.

This chain joins TRBV9 and TRBJ1-3; 9 nucleotides line up with TRBD1. CDR3 length: 18 amino acids. The V and J ends lost 0 bases and 2 bases, in that order; junction bases with no gene match: 9. CDR1 and CDR2 (germline): SGDLS, YYNGEE. The DNA of the CDR3 is TGTGCCAGCAGCGTAGTACCGCCGGGACAGGGCACTGGAAACACCATATATTTT. It is translated as CASSVVPPGQGTGNTIYF.

The V and J genes are TRBV25-1 and TRBJ2-7, with 10 bases fitting TRBD2. This CDR3 spans 17 amino acids. CDR1 and CDR2 from the germline V gene are MGHDK and SYGVNS. Unmatched junction bases numbered 10, after V lost 5 bases and J lost 0 bases. The CDR3 reads CASSLGTASGSSYEQYF. CDR3 DNA: TGTGCCAGCAGTTTGGGAACCGCTAGCGGGAGCTCCTACGAGCAGTACTTC.

This chain connects TRBV5-4 to TRBJ1-2; possibly TRBD1 for D (6 bases). V gave up 7 bases and J gave up 6 bases, with 19 bases separating them. The CDR3 runs 14 residues. Germline CDR1 reads SGHNT; CDR2 reads YYREEE (reference sequence). The CDR3 region is CASRRVGGAHGYTF. As DNA, the CDR3 is TGTGCCAGCCGGAGGGTTGGGGGGGCGCATGGCTACACCTTC.

The J gene is TRBJ2-3, the V gene TRBV7-9, with 7 nucleotides matching TRBD2. The V gene's germline CDR1 is SEHNR and CDR2 FQNEAQ (reference sequence). V was clipped by 5 bases and J by 2 bases; unmatched bases: 10. The CDR3 runs to 16 residues. The CDR3 protein is CASSPRGGTDTDTQYF. Written as DNA, the CDR3 is TGTGCCAGCAGCCCCCGGGGAGGGACGGACACAGATACGCAGTATTTT.

The chain links TRBV5-1 to TRBJ1-6; D possibly corresponds to TRBD1 (6 bases). With 0 bases removed from V and 10 bases from J, the gap between germline ends came to 8 bases. Germline V gene lookup returns CDR1 SGHRS and CDR2 YFSETQ. The CDR3 length is 13 residues. The CDR3 nucleotides are TGCGCCAGCAGCTTGGCCCAGGGGTCACCCCTCCACTTT. The encoded protein is CASSLAQGSPLHF.

This rearrangement joins TRBV7-2 to TRBJ2-1; no reliable D call. With 1 base removed from V and 0 bases from J, the gap between germline ends came to 4 bases. The CDR3 spans 14 residues. Germline lookup yields CDR1 SGHTA and CDR2 FQGNSA. This CDR3 is CASSLESSYNEQFF. The CDR3 DNA reads TGTGCCAGCAGCTTAGAGAGCTCCTACAATGAGCAGTTCTTC.

The chain joins TRBV7-9 to TRBJ2-5, with TRBD2 identical over 8 bases. Germline V gene lookup returns CDR1 SEHNR and CDR2 FQNEAQ (reference sequence). The CDR3 sequence is 16 residues long. Trimming cost V 1 base and J 5 bases; bases outside gene matches: 9. Here the CDR3 DNA reads TGTGCCAGCAGCTTAGGAGCCAGCGGGGGCGGGGAGACCCAGTACTTC. Translated, it gives CASSLGASGGGETQYF.

The chain employs TRBV5-1 and TRBJ2-7; 8 bases align to TRBD1. Germline CDR1 reads SGHRS; CDR2 reads YFSETQ. The CDR3 totals 14 residues. V lost 1 base, J lost 6 bases, and 6 bases stayed unmatched. In DNA form, the CDR3 reads TGCGCCAGCAGCTTGACGGGACAGGTTTTCGAGCAGTACTTC. Encoded protein: CASSLTGQVFEQYF.

The chain carries TRBV27 and TRBJ2-7; 9 bases are a match to TRBD2. CDR1 and CDR2 from the germline V gene are MNHEY and SMNVEV (reference sequence). V shed 4 bases and J 6 bases; nucleotides not matched to a gene: 7. The CDR3 is 14 residues long. CDR3 protein: CASSWGTSLGEQYF. The DNA of the CDR3 is TGTGCCAGCAGTTGGGGGACTAGCCTAGGCGAGCAGTACTTC.

This clone occurred a few times. CDR3 protein: CASSEARLAKNIQYF. CDR3 coding DNA: TGTGCCAGCAGTGAAGCGCGTCTAGCCAAAAACATTCAGTACTTC. This sequence joins TRBV6-1 and TRBJ2-4; D is unclear. The CDR3 runs 15 residues. Germline loops: CDR1 MNHNS, CDR2 SASEGT. V shed 0 bases and J shed 0 bases, with 6 bases lying between them.

V is TRBV4-1 and J is TRBJ1-2; possibly TRBD1 for D (5 bases). This CDR3 is 13 amino acids long. V was cut by 1 base and J by 6 bases, with 9 bases left in between. Looked up from germline, CDR1 is MGHRA and CDR2 is YSYEKL. The CDR3 DNA is TGCGCCAGCAGCCAAGGTTCGGGGGATGGCTACACCTTC. Protein: CASSQGSGDGYTF.

This clone was found once. This chain connects TRBV25-1 to TRBJ2-7; D not certain. The germline CDR1 and CDR2 sequences are MGHDK and SYGVNS. The CDR3 length is 12 residues. V gave up 3 bases and J gave up 5 bases, with 8 bases separating them. The CDR3 loop reads CASSERPNEQYF. Written as DNA, the CDR3 is TGTGCCAGCAGTGAGCGTCCCAACGAGCAGTACTTC.

The rearrangement links TRBV7-9 to TRBJ2-1, with D maybe TRBD2 (6 bases). CDR3 size: 14 residues. Germline CDR1 is SEHNR and CDR2 is FQNEAQ (reference sequence). The V end was cut by 5 bases, the J end by 10 bases, with 18 bases between. The CDR3, as DNA: TGTGCCAGCAGCCCTCCCGGGGGAGGCCCCGAGCAGTTCTTC. It encodes CASSPPGGGPEQFF. The full variable domain, its missing parts supplied by reference TRBV7-9 and TRBJ2-1, is DTGVSQNPRHKITKRGQNVTFRCDPISEHNRLYWYRQTLGQGPEFLTYFQNEAQLEKSRLLSDRFSAERPKGSFSTLEIQRTEQGDSAMYLCASSPPGGGPEQFFGPGTRLTVL.